The entry below describes one T cell receptor beta chain. This record belongs to a study of PD-1 blockade in mismatch repair-deficient tumors. Germline V gene lookup returns CDR1 ENHRY and CDR2 SYGVKD. This CDR3 has 16 amino acids. The trim removed 6 bases at V and 2 bases at J, leaving 8 bases unmatched. Using immunoSEQ multiplex PCR, the repertoire was profiled, and TCRdb retains in-frame clones only, with some absent. The table shows some 100,000 clones, with 65% to 85% occurring only once. Every patient had mismatch repair deficiency by PCR or immunohistochemistry. The gene calls are TRBV10-3 and TRBJ2-2; TRBD2 agrees at 8 bases. The specimen was peripheral blood, collected approximately 35 weeks after starting pembrolizumab. This TCR came from an adult with mismatch repair-deficient cancer. CDR3 loop: CAIRISGSANTGELFF. The CDR3 DNA sequence: TGTGCCATCAGGATAAGCGGGAGTGCAAACACCGGGGAGCTGTTTTTT.